The 22 T cell receptor beta chains reported below all come from one sample, sequenced in a study of regulatory T cells in long-lasting Graves disease. Researchers made TCR beta libraries by using iRepertoire HTBI primers and running Arm-PCR on CDR3 regions. Each CDR3 protein gets one entry after TCRdb re-called the multiplex PCR reads with MiXCR. Of approximately 350,000 distinct CDR3 sequences in the sample, roughly 10% were seen once. Noted time point: newly diagnosed GD, antithyroid drugs for less than 3 months. Scientists built the TCR library using RNA that was extracted from PBMCs. Separately, the same data were catalogued under a study of T cells in Graves' hyperthyroidism and ophthalmopathy.

Sequenced material: peripheral blood mononuclear cells (PBMCs), taken at new diagnosis, from a patient treated with antithyroid drugs. These TCRs come from a woman aged 18-29 years with Graves disease.

This clonotype was recorded at least ten times. The J gene is TRBJ2-1, the V gene TRBV24-1; a possible D gene is TRBD2 (5 bases). The CDR3 runs to 15 residues. Deletions cut 4 bases from V and 0 bases from J, with 9 bases between. Germline V gives CDR1 KGHDR, CDR2 SFDVKD. This CDR3 reads CATSERGSSYNEQFF. The CDR3 coding sequence is TGTGCCACCAGTGAGCGAGGGAGCTCCTACAATGAGCAGTTCTTC.

CDR3 sequence reads: CASSRSGSRHSGELFF. CDR3 bases: TGTGCCAGCAGCAGAAGCGGGAGTAGGCACTCAGGGGAGCTGTTTTTT. The gene calls are TRBV7-2 and TRBJ2-2; TRBD2 aligns across 8 bases. There are 16 residues in the CDR3. J lost 8 bases, V lost 5 bases, and 13 bases had no gene match. Germline assignment: CDR1 SGHTA and CDR2 FQGNSA.

This clonotype occurred many times. CDR3 sequence: CASSQGGGVIHTQHF. DNA for the CDR3: TGTGCCAGCAGTCAAGGGGGGGGGGTAATTCATACCCAGCATTTT. The genes are TRBV28 and TRBJ1-5; TRBD1 might be the D (6 bases). CDR3 size: 15 residues. Germline CDR1 and CDR2: MDHEN and SYDVKM. Trimming took 5 bases from V and 11 from J, leaving 22 bases between them.

This clonotype was detected many times. The J gene is TRBJ2-1, the V gene TRBV2, with 10 bases aligning to TRBD1. CDR3 length: 14 amino acids. The ends lost 10 bases at V and 6 bases at J; junction bases unmatched: 9. Germline-derived CDR1 and CDR2 are SNHLY and FYNNEI. Here the CDR3 DNA reads TGTGCCACAATTCTAAGGGACAGGGGCAATGAGCAGTTCTTC. This sequence encodes CATILRDRGNEQFF.

Ten or more counts support this clonotype. The chain has TRBV7-6 and TRBJ1-1; TRBD1 agrees at 10 bases. Germline CDR1 and CDR2: SGHVS and FNYEAQ. Trimming removed 2 bases from V and 5 bases from J; junction bases left unmatched: 8. CDR3 length: 16 residues. CDR3 DNA sequence: TGTGCCAGCAGCTTATATAGACAGGGGGCTGATACTGAAGCTTTCTTT. Amino acid sequence: CASSLYRQGADTEAFF.

This clonotype was counted between two and nine times. This chain uses TRBV28 with TRBJ2-2; D might be TRBD2 (5 bases). CDR1 and CDR2 (germline): MDHEN, SYDVKM. Trimming stripped 6 bases from V and 0 bases from J, with 11 bases between. The CDR3 spans 15 residues. The CDR3 DNA reads as TGTGCCAGCAGGTCCGAGACTACGAACACCGGGGAGCTGTTTTTT. This encodes CASRSETTNTGELFF.

Many counts were recorded for this clonotype. The chain carries TRBV6-2 or TRBV6-3 and TRBJ1-2, with D possibly TRBD1 on 6 matching bases. V lost 0 bases to trimming and J lost 6 bases, with 14 bases between them. The CDR3 is 15 amino acids. CDR1 MNHEY and CDR2 SVGEGT come from the germline V gene. DNA of the CDR3: TGTGCCAGCAGTTACTCGAGCGGGGGCGGGAATGGCTACACCTTC. Protein sequence: CASSYSSGGGNGYTF.

The sample holds many counts of this clonotype. This chain joins TRBV4-3 and TRBJ1-5; D call uncertain. Germline V gene sequence: CDR1 LGHNA, CDR2 YSLEER. V was cut by 3 bases and J by 3 bases, with 12 bases left in between. The CDR3 is 15 amino acids. CDR3 in amino acids: CASSHSNSYNQPQHF. The CDR3 DNA follows: TGCGCCAGCAGCCATTCTAACAGCTACAATCAGCCCCAGCATTTT.

This clonotype was seen repeatedly, ten times or more. The chain joins TRBV20-1 to TRBJ2-7; no clear D. Germline V gene lookup returns CDR1 DFQATT and CDR2 SNEGSKA (reference sequence). The germline V and J ends were trimmed by 4 bases and 0 bases, with 4 bases remaining between them. The CDR3 runs to 11 residues. In nucleotides, the CDR3 is TGCAGTGCTATTTCCTCCTACGAGCAGTACTTC. Translated, it gives CSAISSYEQYF.

Many counts were recorded for this clonotype. The CDR3 region is CSAKPWVADTGELFF. The CDR3 nucleotides read TGCAGTGCTAAACCGTGGGTAGCCGACACCGGGGAGCTGTTTTTT. The chain joins TRBV20-1 to TRBJ2-2, with D hard to call. CDR1 is DFQATT and CDR2 is SNEGSKA in the germline V gene (reference sequence). V lost 4 bases to trimming and J lost 3 bases, with 15 bases between them. This CDR3 has 15 amino acids.

This chain links TRBV4-3 with TRBJ1-5; the D is unclear. Between the trimmed V and J ends, which lost 2 bases and 3 bases, there was a span of 11 bases. The CDR3 sequence is 15 residues long. Germline V lookup: CDR1 LGHNA, CDR2 YSLEER. CDR3 coding DNA: TGCGCCAGCAGCCAATTCTTGGGGTTCAATCAGCCCCAGCATTTT. It translates to CASSQFLGFNQPQHF.

This clonotype has only a few counts. This chain uses TRBV4-1 with TRBJ1-2; maybe TRBD1 (5 bases). CDR3 length equals 15 residues. Trimming removed 3 bases from V and 2 bases from J, with 13 bases in between. The germline gives CDR1 MGHRA, CDR2 YSYEKL. The CDR3 here is CASSQGTGINYGYTF. CDR3 bases: TGCGCCAGCAGCCAGGGAACAGGTATCAACTATGGCTACACCTTC.

The chain links TRBV6-2 or TRBV6-3 to TRBJ2-2; the match to TRBD1 covers 11 bases. The V gene's germline CDR1 is MNHEY and CDR2 SVGEGT. Trimming cost V 2 bases and J 4 bases; bases outside gene matches: 6. This CDR3 has 17 residues. Here the CDR3 DNA reads TGTGCCAGCAGTTACGTGGGACAGGGGGTGTTCACCGGGGAGCTGTTTTTT. Protein sequence: CASSYVGQGVFTGELFF.

This clonotype was counted a few times. At one end, the junction sequence differs from germline, possibly due to a read error. The chain's CDR3 is CASSLFRVTVNPPLHF. CDR3 in DNA: TGTGCCAGCAGCTTATTCCGGGTGACAGTTAATCCACCCCTCCACTTT. The J gene is TRBJ1-6, the V gene TRBV7-9; tentatively, D is TRBD1 (5 bases). Germline V CDR1 and CDR2: SEHNR, FQNEAQ (reference sequence). The CDR3 is 16 residues long.

This clonotype was observed many times. The rearrangement joins TRBV28 to TRBJ2-5, with D possibly TRBD2 on 5 matching bases. CDR1 and CDR2 (germline): MDHEN, SYDVKM. The CDR3 totals 15 residues. Trimming cost V 3 bases and J 5 bases, with 16 bases left between them. The CDR3 region has the DNA TGTGCCAGCAGTTTGGCGGCGGGCCGGAGGGAGACCCAGTACTTC. Encoded protein: CASSLAAGRRETQYF.

This clonotype was counted many times. The chain uses TRBV7-3 and TRBJ1-2, with D tentatively TRBD1 (6 bases). The CDR3 runs 13 residues. In germline, CDR1 is SGHTA, CDR2 FQGTGA. The V end was cut by 5 bases, the J end by 8 bases, with 15 bases between. The CDR3 protein is CASSTPTGSGYTF. The CDR3, as DNA: TGTGCCAGCAGCACACCTACAGGGAGCGGCTACACCTTC.

This clonotype was observed a few times. The chain couples TRBV9 to TRBJ2-1, with D perhaps TRBD1 or TRBD2 (5 bases each). Germline V CDR1 and CDR2: SGDLS, YYNGEE. V lost 0 bases and J 5 bases, leaving 15 bases between the germline ends. The CDR3 runs 16 residues. The CDR3 reads CASSVALGEMDNEQFF. CDR3 coding DNA: TGTGCCAGCAGCGTAGCGTTGGGGGAGATGGACAATGAGCAGTTCTTC.

This clonotype showed up many times. This chain connects TRBV20-1 to TRBJ2-3, with D uncertain. The V gene lost 2 bases and the J gene lost 2 bases, with 8 bases spanning the gap. Germline V gives CDR1 DFQATT, CDR2 SNEGSKA (reference sequence). The CDR3 totals 13 residues. The CDR3 sequence is CSARPPFTDTQYF. CDR3 nucleotide sequence: TGCAGTGCTAGACCTCCATTCACAGATACGCAGTATTTT.

The chain uses TRBV29-1 and TRBJ2-7, with no clear D. Germline V gives CDR1 SQVTM, CDR2 ANQGSEA. The CDR3 runs 10 residues. Trimming removed 4 bases from V and 7 bases from J, with 8 bases in between. Here the CDR3 reads CSVAVGEQYF. The CDR3 region has the DNA TGCAGCGTTGCAGTGGGGGAGCAGTACTTC.

This clonotype was observed at least ten times. The chain recombines TRBV7-2 with TRBJ1-6, with D possibly being TRBD1 (5 bases). CDR1 and CDR2 (germline): SGHTA, FQGNSA. V lost 2 bases and J lost 7, with 18 bases in between. This CDR3 is 17 amino acids long. The CDR3 reads CASSLRGPRGPNSPLHF. CDR3 nucleotides: TGTGCCAGCAGCTTAAGAGGTCCACGGGGACCCAATTCACCCCTCCACTTT.

This clonotype was seen only once. This may be a read error: a much more frequent sequence differs by one nucleotide. This chain links TRBV12-3 or TRBV12-4 with TRBJ2-7; the D is unclear. The CDR3 is 18 amino acids. The CDR3 nucleotides are TGTGCCAGTCGCCCTCCCCCCCGTCCCCCCGGCAACTCCTACGGGCAGTACTTC. It specifies CASRPPPRPPGNSYGQYF.

The chain is built from TRBV7-6 and TRBJ2-6; D tentatively reads TRBD1 or TRBD2 (5 bases each). V lost 1 base to trimming and J lost 0 bases, with 10 bases between them. CDR3 length equals 17 residues. Looked up from germline, CDR1 is SGHVS and CDR2 is FNYEAQ. The CDR3 DNA reads TGTGCCAGCAGCTTAGAGGGACCCTACTCTGGGGCCAACGTCCTGACTTTC. The encoded protein is CASSLEGPYSGANVLTF.